The T cell receptor beta chain under discussion was sequenced for a study of T cells in Graves' hyperthyroidism and ophthalmopathy. Trimming took off 5 bases at V and 10 bases at J, with 21 bases between the two ends. The germline gives CDR1 SEHNR, CDR2 FQNEAQ (reference sequence). The CDR3 has 16 amino acids. Amplification targeted TCR beta CDR3 regions from RNA transcripts. The HTBI primer set served for first-round RT-PCR of the TCR CDR3. A single record per CDR3 protein comes from TCRdb applying MiXCR to the multiplex PCR reads. The sample includes more than 300,000 distinct CDR3 sequences, around 14% seen only once; the top ten take 9.2%.

The chain couples TRBV7-9 to TRBJ1-6, with a weak D call TRBD1 (5 bases). Source material: blood. The source is a woman younger than 35 with Graves' hyperthyroidism. In nucleotides, the CDR3 is TGTGCCAGCAGCCCCGGGACGGCGGGACCAAGATCACCCCTCCACTTT. Residues: CASSPGTAGPRSPLHF. Using reference TRBV7-9 and TRBJ1-6 for the parts outside the CDR3, the full variable domain is DTGVSQNPRHKITKRGQNVTFRCDPISEHNRLYWYRQTLGQGPEFLTYFQNEAQLEKSRLLSDRFSAERPKGSFSTLEIQRTEQGDSAMYLCASSPGTAGPRSPLHFGNGTRLTVT.